The sequence of this T cell receptor (beta chain) was determined in a study of CD8+CD57+ T cells in acquired aplastic anemia. At the level of the study: The average for DNA from sorted CD4+ and CD8+ cells was 3.2 ug.

Trimming shortened V by 2 bases and J by 2 bases, and 12 bases separated the two germline ends. The CDR3 totals 15 residues. From germline, CDR1 is ENHRY and CDR2 SYGVKD. Using genomic DNA as the template, TCR beta VDJ and CDR3 profiling was carried out. Each CDR3 protein is one row after TCRdb ran MiXCR on the reads. The profile covers 450,000 to 600,000 distinct CDR3 sequences, with over 25% appearing a single time and less than 1% taken by the ten largest. It was patients with CD8+CD57+ cell expansion by flow cytometry who were chosen for sequencing. The sequence came from a human donor with aplastic anemia. This chain connects TRBV10-3 to TRBJ1-2, with D possibly matching TRBD1 (6 bases). Source material: sorted CD4+, CD8+, or CD8+CD57+ T cells (not recorded which) from PBMCs. The CDR3 DNA reads TGTGCCATCAGTGAGGGGAAAGGACAGAACTATGGCTACACCTTC. This sequence encodes CAISEGKGQNYGYTF.